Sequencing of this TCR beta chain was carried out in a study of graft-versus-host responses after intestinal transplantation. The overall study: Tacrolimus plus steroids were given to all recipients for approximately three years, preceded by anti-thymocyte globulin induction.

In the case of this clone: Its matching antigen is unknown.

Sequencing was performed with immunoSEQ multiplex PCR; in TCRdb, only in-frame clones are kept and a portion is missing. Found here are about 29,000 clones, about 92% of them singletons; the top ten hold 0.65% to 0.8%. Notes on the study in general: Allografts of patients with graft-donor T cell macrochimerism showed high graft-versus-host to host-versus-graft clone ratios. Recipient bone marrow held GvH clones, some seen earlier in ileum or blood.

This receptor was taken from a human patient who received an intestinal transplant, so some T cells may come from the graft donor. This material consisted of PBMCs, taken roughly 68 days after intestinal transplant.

CDR3 sequence reads: CASSELSGSYNEQFF. In DNA, the CDR3 is TGTGCCAGCAGTGAATTGAGCGGGAGCTACAATGAGCAGTTCTTC. The V gene is TRBV6-4, the J gene TRBJ2-1; 8 positions match TRBD2. J gave up 3 bases and V 3 bases, and 4 bases lay outside the gene matches. Germline-derived CDR1 and CDR2 are MRHNA and SNTAGT. This CDR3 is 15 amino acids long.